This TCR beta chain stems from a study of spatial heterogeneity in lung cancer (dated by TCRdb to 2018 to 2020). Background on the whole study: Beta-chain transcripts were consistently detected in greater numbers than alpha-chain transcripts, which likely reflects a higher abundance of beta-chain transcripts. In the raw uncorrected reads, each unique combination of TCR and UMI appeared on average more than ten times. In non-small cell lung cancer, the study quantitatively compared TCR alpha and beta repertoires across several tumor regions, matched nontumor lung, and blood. Nonsynonymous mutation counts, determined by whole-exome sequencing of tumor tissue, were related to TCR repertoire features. Both alpha and beta chains were TCR-sequenced in samples taken at surgery, namely 220 tumor regions, around 70 matched nontumor lung samples and over 55 PBMC samples.

For this clonotype: No antigen is known for it. Per-base qualities were not stored, and no clone one base away is much larger.

The time point label here, explained by the study, means: sample taken at primary tumor resection. Whole RNA extracted from tumor and nontumor lung tissue, or from cryopreserved PBMC samples, was used for TCR sequencing without cell sorting. The donors were more than 60 patients from the lung TRACERx cohort who had early-stage, untreated non-small cell lung cancer. Only patients with enough RNA available from two or more tumor regions were chosen for TCR sequencing. The CDR3 runs 14 residues from the cysteine to the phenylalanine. Only the CDR3 DNA stays, 42 bases, in frame from base 1. The germline V gene provides CDR1 KGHSH and CDR2 LQKENI. The junction shows trimming of 0 bases on V and 1 base on J, plus 6 bases between the germline ends. The library came from 5' RACE. This sample was sequenced with a NextSeq 500. In the TCR library protocol, a unique molecular identifier was attached to each TCR cDNA molecule so that PCR and sequencing errors could be corrected. In the paper's pipeline: TCR identification, UMI-based error correction and CDR3 extraction were all carried out with Decombinator tools. TCRs above a frequency of 2 per 1,000, corresponding to the top 1% of the tumor frequency distribution, were defined as expanded. Renyi diversity was calculated using the R vegan package after each repertoire was subsampled 100 times to 5,000 TCRs. To build CDR3 similarity networks, amino acid triplet string-kernel similarity was used, and CDR3s were connected when their pairwise similarity was above 0.82. The raw public reads went through TCRdb reprocessing: fastp at Q25, MiXCR clone calling, in-frame beta chains kept. Entries that share a CDR3 protein sequence are merged under the most common genes and DNA. TCRdb's processing, not the authors' own work, is the source of the V and J calls. Counted in this sample were about 92,000 distinct CDR3 sequences; approximately 12% of them appeared once. The top ten constitute about 40% of the sample.

What the research found in general, with its limitations: Ubiquitous expanded tumor TCRs were detected in blood more often at tumor resection than at routine follow-up. Confirming at a functional level the hypothesis that regional TCRs recognize regional mutations was considered to require additional single-cell paired TCR alpha and beta sequencing.

The sample in question was PBMCs, obtained at surgery. The sequence joins TRBV18 to TRBJ2-5, with an unclear D gene assignment. The clonotype was recovered from a male donor with early-stage non-small cell lung cancer. The DNA reads TGTGCCAGCTCACCACCGAACCCCCAAGAGACCCAGTACTTC. The translation is CASSPPNPQETQYF.